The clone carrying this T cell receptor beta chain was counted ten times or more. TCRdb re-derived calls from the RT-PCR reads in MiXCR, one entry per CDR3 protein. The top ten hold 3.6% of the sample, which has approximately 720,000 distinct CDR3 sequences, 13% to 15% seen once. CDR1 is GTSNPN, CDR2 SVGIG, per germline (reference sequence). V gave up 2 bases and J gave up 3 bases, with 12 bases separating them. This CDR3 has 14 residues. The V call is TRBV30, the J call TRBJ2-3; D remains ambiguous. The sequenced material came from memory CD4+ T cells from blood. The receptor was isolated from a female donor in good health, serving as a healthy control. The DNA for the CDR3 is TGTGCCTGGAGTCTCAATGCGAAAACAGATACGCAGTATTTT. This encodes CAWSLNAKTDTQYF.